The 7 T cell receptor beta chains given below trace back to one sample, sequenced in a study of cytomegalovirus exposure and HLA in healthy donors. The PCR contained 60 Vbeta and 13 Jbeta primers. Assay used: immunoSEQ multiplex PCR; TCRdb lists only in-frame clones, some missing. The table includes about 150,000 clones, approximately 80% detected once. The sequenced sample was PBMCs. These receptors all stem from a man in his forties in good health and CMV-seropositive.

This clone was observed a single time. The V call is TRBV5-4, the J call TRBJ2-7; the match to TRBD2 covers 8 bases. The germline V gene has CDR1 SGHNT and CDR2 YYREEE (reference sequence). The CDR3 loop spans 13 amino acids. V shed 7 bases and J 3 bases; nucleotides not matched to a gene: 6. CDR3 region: CASLSGIFYEQYF. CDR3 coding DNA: TGTGCCAGCCTTAGCGGGATCTTCTACGAGCAGTACTTC.

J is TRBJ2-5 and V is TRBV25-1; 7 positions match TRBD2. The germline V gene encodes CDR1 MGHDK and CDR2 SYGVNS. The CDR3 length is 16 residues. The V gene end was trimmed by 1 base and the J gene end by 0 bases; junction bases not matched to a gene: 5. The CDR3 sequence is CASSEWGGGHQETQYF. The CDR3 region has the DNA TGTGCCAGCAGTGAATGGGGGGGAGGGCACCAAGAGACCCAGTACTTC.

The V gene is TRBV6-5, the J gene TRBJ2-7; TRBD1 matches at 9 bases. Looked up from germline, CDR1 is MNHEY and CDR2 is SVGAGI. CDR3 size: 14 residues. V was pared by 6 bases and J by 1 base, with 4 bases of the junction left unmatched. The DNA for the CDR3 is TGTGCCAGCAGAACAGGGGGCTTTTCCTACGAGCAGTACTTC. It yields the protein CASRTGGFSYEQYF.

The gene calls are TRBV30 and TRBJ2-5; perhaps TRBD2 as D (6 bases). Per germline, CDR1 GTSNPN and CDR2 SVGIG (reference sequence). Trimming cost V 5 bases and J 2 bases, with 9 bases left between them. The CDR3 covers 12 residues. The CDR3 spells CAWDGGQETQYF. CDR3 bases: TGTGCCTGGGATGGGGGGCAAGAGACCCAGTACTTC. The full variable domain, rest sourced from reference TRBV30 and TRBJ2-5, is SQTIHQWPATLVQPVGSPLSLECTVEGTSNPNLYWYRQAAGRGLQLLFYSVGIGQISSEVPQNLSASRPQDRQFILSSKKLLLSDSGFYLCAWDGGQETQYFGPGTRLLVL.

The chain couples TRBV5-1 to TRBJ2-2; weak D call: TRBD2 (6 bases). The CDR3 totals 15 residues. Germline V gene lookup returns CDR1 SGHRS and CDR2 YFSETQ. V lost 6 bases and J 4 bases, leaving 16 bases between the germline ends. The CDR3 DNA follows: TGCGCCAGCAAAATGTCGGGAGATGTCACCGGGGAGCTGTTTTTT. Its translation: CASKMSGDVTGELFF.

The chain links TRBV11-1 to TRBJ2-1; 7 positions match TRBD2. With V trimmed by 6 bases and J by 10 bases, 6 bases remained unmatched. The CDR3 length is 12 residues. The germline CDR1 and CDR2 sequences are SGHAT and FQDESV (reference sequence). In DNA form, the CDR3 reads TGTGCCAGCAGTCGACTAGCCTGGGAGCAGTTCTTC. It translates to CASSRLAWEQFF.

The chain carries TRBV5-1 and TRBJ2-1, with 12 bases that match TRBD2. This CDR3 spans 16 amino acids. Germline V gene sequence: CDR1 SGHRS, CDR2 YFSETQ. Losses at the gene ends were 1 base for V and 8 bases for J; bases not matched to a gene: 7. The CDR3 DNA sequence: TGCGCCAGCAGCTTGATCCTAGCGGGAGGGCAGGATGAGCAGTTCTTC. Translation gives CASSLILAGGQDEQFF.